Following are 4 T cell receptor beta chains from one sample sequenced in a study of PD-L1 blockade in urothelial cancer. Time point in this sample: pretreatment peripheral blood. Generated by immunoSEQ multiplex PCR, the TCRdb table keeps only in-frame clones and is missing some. Found here are some 87,000 clones, over 75% of them singletons; the top ten hold approximately 2%. The material sequenced was PBMCs, taken around atezolizumab (anti-PD-L1) treatment. These receptors were obtained from a man between 60 and 70 years old with urothelial cancer.

The chain has TRBV13 and TRBJ1-3, with a tentative D call TRBD1 (5 bases). V lost 0 bases and J lost 0, with 6 bases in between. This CDR3 comprises 15 residues. From germline, CDR1 is PRHDT and CDR2 FYEKMQ (reference sequence). The CDR3 region is CASSLGGGSGNTIYF. CDR3 in DNA: TGTGCCAGCAGCTTAGGGGGGGGCTCTGGAAACACCATATATTTT. Full variable domain (missing parts from reference TRBV13 and TRBJ1-3): AAGVIQSPRHLIKEKRETATLKCYPIPRHDTVYWYQQGPGQDPQFLISFYEKMQSDKGSIPDRFSAQQFSDYHSELNMSSLELGDSALYFCASSLGGGSGNTIYFGEGSWLTVV.

The gene calls are TRBV9 and TRBJ2-2; TRBD1 agrees at 7 bases. The germline gives CDR1 SGDLS, CDR2 YYNGEE. The CDR3 sequence is 15 residues long. V lost 4 bases, J lost 4 bases, and 7 bases stayed unmatched. The CDR3 DNA follows: TGTGCCAGCAGCCCCCAGGGACAGTTCACCGGGGAGCTGTTTTTT. Encoded protein: CASSPQGQFTGELFF.

J is TRBJ2-7 and V is TRBV4-3; TRBD2 matches 7 bases. The germline gives CDR1 LGHNA, CDR2 YSLEER. Trimming at V came to 0 bases and at J to 0 bases, leaving 8 bases not matched to a gene. This CDR3 is 17 amino acids long. CDR3 sequence reads: CASSQDRVREGSYEQYF. CDR3 in DNA: TGCGCCAGCAGCCAAGATCGCGTCAGGGAGGGCTCCTACGAGCAGTACTTC.

This chain links TRBV7-9 with TRBJ1-1; D possibly corresponds to TRBD1 (6 bases). V lost 5 bases, J lost 5 bases, and 15 bases lay in between. This CDR3 has 14 residues. Looked up from germline, CDR1 is SEHNR and CDR2 is FQNEAQ (reference sequence). Here the CDR3 reads CASSPLTGATEAFF. CDR3 nucleotides: TGTGCCAGCAGCCCCTTGACAGGCGCAACTGAAGCTTTCTTT.